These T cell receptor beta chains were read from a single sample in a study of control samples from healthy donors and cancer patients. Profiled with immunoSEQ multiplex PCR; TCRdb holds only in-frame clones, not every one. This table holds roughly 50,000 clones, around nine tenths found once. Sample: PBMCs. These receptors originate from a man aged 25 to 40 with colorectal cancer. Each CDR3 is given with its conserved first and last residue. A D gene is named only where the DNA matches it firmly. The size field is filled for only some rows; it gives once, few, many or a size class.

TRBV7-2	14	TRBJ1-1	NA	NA	TGTGCCAGCAGCTTAGCAAGGGGATGGACTGAAGCTTTCTTT	CASSLARGWTEAFF
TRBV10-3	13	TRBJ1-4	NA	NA	TGTGCCATCAACGGGGGCAGGCACGAAAAACTGTTTTTT	CAINGGRHEKLFF
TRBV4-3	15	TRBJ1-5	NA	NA	TGCGCCAGCAGCCAAGGATGGTCCAGCAATCAGCCCCAGCATTTT	CASSQGWSSNQPQHF
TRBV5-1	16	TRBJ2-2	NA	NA	TGCGCCAGCAGCTTCGCGGGATCGGCGAACACCGGGGAGCTGTTTTTT	CASSFAGSANTGELFF
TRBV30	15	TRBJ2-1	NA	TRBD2	TGTGCCTGGAGTGTCAGTAGCGGGGGCTACAATGAGCAGTTCTTC	CAWSVSSGGYNEQFF
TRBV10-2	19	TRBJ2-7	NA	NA	TGCGCCAGCAGTGAGTCGGGAATACCGGGACAACTTTTTACCTACGAGCAGTACTTC	CASSESGIPGQLFTYEQYF
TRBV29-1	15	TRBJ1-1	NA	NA	TGCAGCGTGACGGGACACGCCGGGGGAAACACTGAAGCTTTCTTT	CSVTGHAGGNTEAFF
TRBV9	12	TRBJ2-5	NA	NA	TGTGCCAGCAGAGGGGTTGGGGAGACCCAGTACTTC	CASRGVGETQYF
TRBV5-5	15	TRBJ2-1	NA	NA	TGTGCCAGCAGCAAGTGGGACACATCCTACAATGAGCAGTTCTTC	CASSKWDTSYNEQFF
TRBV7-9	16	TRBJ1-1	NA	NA	TGTGCCAGCAGCTTAAGAGTTGGGGCGGGTTTCACTGAAGCTTTCTTT	CASSLRVGAGFTEAFF
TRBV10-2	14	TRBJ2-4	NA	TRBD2	TGCGCCAGTTTACTAGCGGTGGGGGAAAACATTCAGTACTTC	CASLLAVGENIQYF
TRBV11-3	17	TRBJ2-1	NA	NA	TGTGCCAGCAGCCTCGGCCAGTCTCTGGGGATAGGTAATGAGCAGTTCTTC	CASSLGQSLGIGNEQFF
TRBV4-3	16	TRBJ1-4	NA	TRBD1	TGCGCCAGCAGACCGACAGGGGGAGCAACTAATGAAAAACTGTTTTTT	CASRPTGGATNEKLFF
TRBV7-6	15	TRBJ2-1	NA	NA	TGTGCCAGCAGTTTAAATCCGGGACCTTCCAATGAGCAGTTCTTC	CASSLNPGPSNEQFF
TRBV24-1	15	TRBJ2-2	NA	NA	TGTGCCACCAGTAGGTCGGGGACGAACACCGGGGAGCTGTTTTTT	CATSRSGTNTGELFF
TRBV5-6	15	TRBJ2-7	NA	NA	TGTGCCAGCAGCTTGTCTCCCCAGTGGGACTACGAGCAGTACTTC	CASSLSPQWDYEQYF
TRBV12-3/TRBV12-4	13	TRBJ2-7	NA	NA	TGTGCCAGCAGCCCCAGGCTTTATAACGAGCAGTACTTC	CASSPRLYNEQYF
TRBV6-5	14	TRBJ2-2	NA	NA	TGTGCCAGCAGTTACTCGACGGGGGCCGGGGAGCTGTTTTTT	CASSYSTGAGELFF
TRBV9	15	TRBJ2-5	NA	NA	TGTGCCAGCAGCGTAGCAGGGAGTGCGTGGGAGACCCAGTACTTC	CASSVAGSAWETQYF
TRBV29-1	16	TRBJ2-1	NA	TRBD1	TGCAGCGTTTACGGTGGGAAGGGACAGGAGTACAATGAGCAGTTCTTC	CSVYGGKGQEYNEQFF
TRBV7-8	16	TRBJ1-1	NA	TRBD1	TGTGCCAGCAGCTCGACAGGGGGCCTGGGGGAGACTGAAGCTTTCTTT	CASSSTGGLGETEAFF
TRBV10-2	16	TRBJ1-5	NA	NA	TGCGCCAGCAGTGAGGAACAGTGGATCGGCAATCAGCCCCAGCATTTT	CASSEEQWIGNQPQHF
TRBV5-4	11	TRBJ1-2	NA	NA	TGTGCCAGCAGCGGGGGGCGGGACTACACCTTC	CASSGGRDYTF
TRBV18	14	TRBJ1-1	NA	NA	TGTGCCAGCTCCCCCCGGGGGGAGAACACTGAAGCTTTCTTT	CASSPRGENTEAFF
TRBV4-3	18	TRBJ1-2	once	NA	TGCGCCAGCAGCCAAGATAAGGTAGCGGGGATCGCGGGCTATGGCTACACCTTC	CASSQDKVAGIAGYGYTF
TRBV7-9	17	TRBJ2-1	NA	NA	TGTGCCAGCAACCCGAAGAGGTCCGGTAGATATACGGAGGAGCAGTTCTTC	CASNPKRSGRYTEEQFF
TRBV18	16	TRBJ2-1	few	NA	TGTGCCAGCTCTAGGCGGACCGCCGGGTCCTACAATGAGCAGTTCTTC	CASSRRTAGSYNEQFF
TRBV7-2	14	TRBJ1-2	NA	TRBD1	TGTGCCAGCAGCCCGGAGACAGGGAACTATGGCTACACCTTC	CASSPETGNYGYTF
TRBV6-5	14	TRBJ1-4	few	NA	TGTGCCATCAACGATCTCGGGGCTAATGAAAAACTGTTTTTT	CAINDLGANEKLFF
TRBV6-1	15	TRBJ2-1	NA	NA	TGTGCCAGCAGTGAAACAGGAAGGGCCGTAAATGAGCAGTTCTTC	CASSETGRAVNEQFF
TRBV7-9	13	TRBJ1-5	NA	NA	TGTGCCAGCAGCTTAGGGGCTCAGCAGCCCCAGCATTTT	CASSLGAQQPQHF
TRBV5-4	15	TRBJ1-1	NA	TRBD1	TGTGCCAGCAACCCCGGACAGGGTCTGAACACTGAAGCTTTCTTT	CASNPGQGLNTEAFF
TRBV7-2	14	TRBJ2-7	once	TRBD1	TGTGCCAGCAGCTTACAGGGGGCTTCCTACGAGCAGTACTTC	CASSLQGASYEQYF
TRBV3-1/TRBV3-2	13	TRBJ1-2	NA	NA	TGTGCCAGCAGCCTTCAGAGCTTGGGTGGCTACACCTTC	CASSLQSLGGYTF
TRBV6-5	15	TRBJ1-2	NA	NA	TGTGCCAGCAGTTCCCGGACGATTTTTAACTATGGCTACACCTTC	CASSSRTIFNYGYTF
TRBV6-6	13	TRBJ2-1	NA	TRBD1	TGTGCCAGCAGCTCGGACAGGCTCGGGGAGCAGTTCTTC	CASSSDRLGEQFF
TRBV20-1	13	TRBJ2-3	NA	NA	TGCAGTGCTAGTGGAGGGAACACAGATACGCAGTATTTT	CSASGGNTDTQYF
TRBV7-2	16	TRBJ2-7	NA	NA	TGTGCCAGCAGCTTAGACCCAGCCAGCTTTACCTACGAGCAGTACTTC	CASSLDPASFTYEQYF
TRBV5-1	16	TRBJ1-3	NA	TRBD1	TGCGCCAGCAGCCCGCTGGACAGGACCACTGGAAACACCATATATTTT	CASSPLDRTTGNTIYF
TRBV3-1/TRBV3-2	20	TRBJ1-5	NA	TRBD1	TGTGCCAGCAGCCAAGTTTATAAAGGACAGGACCCTTATAGCAATCAGCCCCAGCATTTT	CASSQVYKGQDPYSNQPQHF
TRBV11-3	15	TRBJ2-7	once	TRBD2	TGTGCCAGCAGCCAACAGCGGGGGGCCACCTACGAGCAGTACTTC	CASSQQRGATYEQYF
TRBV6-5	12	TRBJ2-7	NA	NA	TGTGCCAGCCTGCAGGGCACCTACGAGCAGTACTTC	CASLQGTYEQYF
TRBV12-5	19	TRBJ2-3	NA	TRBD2	TGTGCTAGTGGTTTGGCCCGACTAGCGGGGGGGCCGTCAAGAGATACGCAGTATTTT	CASGLARLAGGPSRDTQYF
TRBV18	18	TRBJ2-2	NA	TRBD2	TGTGCCAGCTCACCAGAAGGGACTAGTTTTACCGGGTCCGGGGAGCTGTTTTTT	CASSPEGTSFTGSGELFF
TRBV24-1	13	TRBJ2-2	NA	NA	TGTGCCACCAGTGATTTGCAAAAGGGGGAGCTGTTTTTT	CATSDLQKGELFF
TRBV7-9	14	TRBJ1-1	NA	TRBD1	TGTGCCAGCAGCTTAGGCACAGGGGACACTGAAGCTTTCTTT	CASSLGTGDTEAFF
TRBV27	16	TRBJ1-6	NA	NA	TGTGCCAGCAGTTTATCACTCGCAGGGGCAAATTCACCCCTCCACTTT	CASSLSLAGANSPLHF
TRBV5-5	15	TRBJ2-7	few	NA	TGTGCCAGCAGCTTGGGTGCAGCCAGGGGCTACGAGCAGTACTTC	CASSLGAARGYEQYF
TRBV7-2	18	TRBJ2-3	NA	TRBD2	TGTGCCAGCAGCTTCGCCGCGGGACTAGCGGGGGCCACAGATACGCAGTATTTT	CASSFAAGLAGATDTQYF
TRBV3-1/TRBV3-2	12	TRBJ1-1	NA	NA	TGTGCCAGCAGCCTGGGGGACACTGAAGCTTTCTTT	CASSLGDTEAFF
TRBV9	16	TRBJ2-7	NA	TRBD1	TGTGCCAGCAGCTCATCACTACGTACAGGGGCCTACGAGCAGTACTTC	CASSSSLRTGAYEQYF
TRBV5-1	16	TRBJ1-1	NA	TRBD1	TGCGCCAGCAGCGGGACAGGGGGGCGGCTGGGCACTGAAGCTTTCTTT	CASSGTGGRLGTEAFF
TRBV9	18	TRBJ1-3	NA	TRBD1	TGTGCCAGCAGCGTAGGTCCAGGCCAAGACAGGGCTGGAAACACCATATATTTT	CASSVGPGQDRAGNTIYF
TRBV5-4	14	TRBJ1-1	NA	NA	TGTGCCAGCAGCTGGGGGGGCGTAGTAGCTGAAGCTTTCTTT	CASSWGGVVAEAFF
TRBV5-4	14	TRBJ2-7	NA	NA	TGTGCCAGCAGCGGAACAGGTTCAACCTACGAGCAGTACTTC	CASSGTGSTYEQYF
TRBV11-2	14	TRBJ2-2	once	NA	TGTGCCAGCAGAATTTCGGCAGACACCGGGGAGCTGTTTTTT	CASRISADTGELFF
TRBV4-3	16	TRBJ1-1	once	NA	TGCGCCAGCAGCCAAGCAGGCCCATCGATGAACACTGAAGCTTTCTTT	CASSQAGPSMNTEAFF